This note documents a single T cell receptor (beta chain) sequence. It lacks a known antigen. No qualities accompany the bases; no much larger clone lies one base away. The library was built by means of the immunoSEQ multiplex PCR assay. TCRdb took this table from immuneACCESS and kept in-frame rearrangements with V and J called. Such tables lack part of the clones; where checked against another copy, unresolved V genes explain under half of the gap, and the rest is unexplained. For this sample the table gives hundreds of thousands of clones, of which 75% to 85% were detected only once. Of the sample, 0.013% is held by the ten largest clones. The CDR3, cysteine through phenylalanine, is 13 amino acids long. The retained sequence is limited to the CDR3, 39 bases, with the frame set at the first base. Taken from the germline V gene (reference sequence), the CDR1 and CDR2 loops are PRHDT and FYEKMQ. V is reduced by 5 bases and J by 5 bases, leaving a spacing of 13 bases between them.

This record belongs to a study of shared T cell receptors in the human thymus (dated by TCRdb to the early 2020s). General notes on the study: The study examined how self-reactive, shared T-cell receptor alpha chains are generated in the human thymus.

This sample also appeared in a second study, on human thymus T cells. Per that second paper: The donors were immunologically healthy infants in Finland who had open corrective cardiac surgery for congenital heart defects. Thymus tissue was collected as surgical resects that were removed during corrective cardiac surgery. V and J gene segment usage appeared biased in both thymic and peripheral blood repertoires. The related research found that thymic TCR repertoires overlapped highly between unrelated individuals. The study described the TCR alpha and beta repertoires in fewer than 10 infant thymus samples and a handful of matching peripheral blood samples. The infant donors were roughly 7 to 244 days old, and the cohort included six males and a couple of females. Thymocytes were mechanically released from the tissue and were stored as pellets of roughly 10-32 million cells at -70 degrees C. Genomic DNA was extracted from frozen cell pellets with a QIAsymphony instrument. Using the immunoSEQ multiplex PCR assay, the TCRB and TCRAD loci were amplified from a standardized quantity of quality-controlled genomic DNA. The amplicons spanned the V(D)J region and were long enough to cover the CDR3 and allow V and J genes to be identified. Through the commercial immunoSEQ service, the amplicons were sequenced on an Illumina platform. Corrections for primer bias and sequencing errors followed previously described methods, while TCRAD and TCRB definitions were based on the IMGT database. Analysis of the repertoires was done with immunoSEQ Analyzer 3.0 and VDJTools and included basic statistics, V/J segment usage, diversity estimates, rarefaction and pairwise overlap. Chao1, ChaoE, Efron-Thisted, Shannon and inverse Simpson indices were used to estimate diversity, which was also estimated on datasets down-sampled to the smallest sample. Repertoire overlap used strict matching of CDR3 nucleotide sequence, V gene and J gene, with Jaccard-based multidimensional scaling clustering. On average, roughly 800,000 unique TCRB clonotypes were obtained from thymus samples, compared with around 78,000 from blood samples.

The sequence links TRBV13 to TRBJ2-7, and TRBD1 may be the D gene, going by 6 matching bases. Sequenced sample: thymocytes. This clonotype was obtained from a boy under two years old with a congenital heart defect. Donor details come from another sample of the same person, matched by shared clones. The sequenced DNA is TGTGCCAGCAGCAAACAGGGTCGGAACGAGCAGTACTTC. Translated, it gives CASSKQGRNEQYF.